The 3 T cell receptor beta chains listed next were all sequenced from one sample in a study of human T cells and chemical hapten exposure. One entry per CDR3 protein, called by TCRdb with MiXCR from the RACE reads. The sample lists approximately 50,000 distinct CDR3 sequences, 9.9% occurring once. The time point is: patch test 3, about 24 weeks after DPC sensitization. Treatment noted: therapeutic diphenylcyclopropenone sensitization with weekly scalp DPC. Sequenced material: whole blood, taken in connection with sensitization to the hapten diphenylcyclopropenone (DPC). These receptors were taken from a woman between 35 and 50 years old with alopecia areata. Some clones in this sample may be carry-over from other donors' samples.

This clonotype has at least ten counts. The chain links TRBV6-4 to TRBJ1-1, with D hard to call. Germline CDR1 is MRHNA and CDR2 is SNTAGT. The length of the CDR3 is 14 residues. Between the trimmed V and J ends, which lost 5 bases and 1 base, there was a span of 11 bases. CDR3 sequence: CASSTGQGNTEAFF. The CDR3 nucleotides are TGTGCCAGCAGTACCGGGCAAGGGAACACTGAAGCTTTCTTT.

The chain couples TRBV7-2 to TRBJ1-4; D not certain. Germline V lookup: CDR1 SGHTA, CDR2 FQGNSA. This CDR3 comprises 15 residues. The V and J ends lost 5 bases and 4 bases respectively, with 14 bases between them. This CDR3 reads CASSPGSTFNEKLFF. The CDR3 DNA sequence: TGTGCCAGCAGCCCAGGAAGCACTTTTAATGAAAAACTGTTTTTT.

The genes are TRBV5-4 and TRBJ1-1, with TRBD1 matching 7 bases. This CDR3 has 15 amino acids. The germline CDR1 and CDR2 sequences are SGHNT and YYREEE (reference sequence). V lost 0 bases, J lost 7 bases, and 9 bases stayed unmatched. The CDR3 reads CASSLAKGARDEAFF. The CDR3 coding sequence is TGTGCCAGCAGCTTGGCTAAGGGGGCGAGGGATGAAGCTTTCTTT. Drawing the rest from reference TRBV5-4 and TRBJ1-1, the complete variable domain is ETGVTQSPTHLIKTRGQQVTLRCSSQSGHNTVSWYQQALGQGPQFIFQYYREEENGRGNFPPRFSGLQFPNYSSELNVNALELDDSALYLCASSLAKGARDEAFFGQGTRLTVV.